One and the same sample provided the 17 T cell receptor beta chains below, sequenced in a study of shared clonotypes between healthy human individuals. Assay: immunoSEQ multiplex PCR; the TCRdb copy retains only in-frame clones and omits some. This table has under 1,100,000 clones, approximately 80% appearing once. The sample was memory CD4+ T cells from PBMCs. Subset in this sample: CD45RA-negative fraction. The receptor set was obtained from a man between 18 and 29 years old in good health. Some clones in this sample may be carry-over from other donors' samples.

CDR3 protein: CAWSVGGQTGELFF. The DNA for the CDR3 is TGTGCCTGGAGTGTTGGAGGGCAGACCGGGGAGCTGTTTTTT. V gene TRBV30 combines with J gene TRBJ2-2, with D tentatively TRBD2 (6 bases). CDR1 is GTSNPN, CDR2 SVGIG, per germline (reference sequence). The CDR3 is 14 amino acids. Trimming cost V 0 bases and J 5 bases, with 10 bases left between them. Based on the CDR3 plus reference TRBV30 and TRBJ2-2, the full variable domain is SQTIHQWPATLVQPVGSPLSLECTVEGTSNPNLYWYRQAAGRGLQLLFYSVGIGQISSEVPQNLSASRPQDRQFILSSKKLLLSDSGFYLCAWSVGGQTGELFFGEGSRLTVL.

The CDR3 is CASRGTGVNQPQHF. CDR3 bases: TGTGCCAGCAGGGGGACAGGGGTAAATCAGCCCCAGCATTTT. The rearrangement uses TRBV25-1 and TRBJ1-5; 10 bases fit TRBD1. V gave up 6 bases and J gave up 4 bases; unmatched junction bases: 3. The germline V gene encodes CDR1 MGHDK and CDR2 SYGVNS. The CDR3 spans 14 residues.

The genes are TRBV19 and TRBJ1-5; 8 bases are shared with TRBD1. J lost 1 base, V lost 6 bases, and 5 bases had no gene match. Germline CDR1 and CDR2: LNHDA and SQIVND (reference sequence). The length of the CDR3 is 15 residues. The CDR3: CASRMTGASNQPQHF. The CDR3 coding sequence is TGTGCCAGTAGAATGACAGGGGCCAGCAATCAGCCCCAGCATTTT.

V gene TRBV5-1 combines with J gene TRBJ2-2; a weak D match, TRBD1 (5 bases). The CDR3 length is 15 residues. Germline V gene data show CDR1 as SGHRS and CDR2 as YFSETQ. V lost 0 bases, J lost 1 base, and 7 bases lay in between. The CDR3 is CASSLDTGNTGELFF. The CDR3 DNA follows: TGCGCCAGCAGCTTGGATACAGGGAACACCGGGGAGCTGTTTTTT.

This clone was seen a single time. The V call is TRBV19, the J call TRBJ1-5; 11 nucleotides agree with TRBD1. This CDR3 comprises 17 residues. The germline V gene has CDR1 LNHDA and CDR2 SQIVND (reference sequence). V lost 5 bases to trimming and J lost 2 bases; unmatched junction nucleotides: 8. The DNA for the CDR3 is TGTGCCAGTAGTTCCCCTCGGACAGGGGGCGGCAATCAGCCCCAGCATTTT. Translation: CASSSPRTGGGNQPQHF.

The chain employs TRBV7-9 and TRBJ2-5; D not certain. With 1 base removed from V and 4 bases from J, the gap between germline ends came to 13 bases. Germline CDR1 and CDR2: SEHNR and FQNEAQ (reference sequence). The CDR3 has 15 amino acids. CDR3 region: CASSLGAFPGETQYF. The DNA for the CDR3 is TGTGCCAGCAGCTTAGGGGCCTTTCCGGGAGAGACCCAGTACTTC.

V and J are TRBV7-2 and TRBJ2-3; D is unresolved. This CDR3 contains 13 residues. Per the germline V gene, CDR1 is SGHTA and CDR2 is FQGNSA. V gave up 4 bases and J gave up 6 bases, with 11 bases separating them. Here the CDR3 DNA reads TGTGCCAGCAGCTCCCTCGGTTTGGATACGCAGTATTTT. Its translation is CASSSLGLDTQYF.

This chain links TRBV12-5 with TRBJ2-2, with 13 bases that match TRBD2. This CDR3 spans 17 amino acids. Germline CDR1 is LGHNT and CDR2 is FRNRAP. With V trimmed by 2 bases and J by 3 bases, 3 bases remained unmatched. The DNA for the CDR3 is TGTGCTAGTGGTTTGATACTAGCGGGAGGGCACACCGGGGAGCTGTTTTTT. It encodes CASGLILAGGHTGELFF.

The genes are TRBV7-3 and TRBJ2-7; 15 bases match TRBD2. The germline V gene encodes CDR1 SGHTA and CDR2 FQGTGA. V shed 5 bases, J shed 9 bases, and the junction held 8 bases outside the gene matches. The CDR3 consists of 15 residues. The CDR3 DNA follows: TGTGCCAGCAGCGGCTCCGGGACTAGCGGGAGGTGGCAGTACTTC. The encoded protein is CASSGSGTSGRWQYF.

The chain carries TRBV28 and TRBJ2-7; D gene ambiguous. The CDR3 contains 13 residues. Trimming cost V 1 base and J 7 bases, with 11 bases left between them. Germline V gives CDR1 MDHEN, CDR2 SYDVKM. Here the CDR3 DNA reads TGTGCCAGCAGTTTATTTGGGCCGAGGGAGCAGTACTTC. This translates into CASSLFGPREQYF.

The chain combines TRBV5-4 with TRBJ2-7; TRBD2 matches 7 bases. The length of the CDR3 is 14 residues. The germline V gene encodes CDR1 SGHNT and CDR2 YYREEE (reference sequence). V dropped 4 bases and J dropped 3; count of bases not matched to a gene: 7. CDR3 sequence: CASSTSGGSYEQYF. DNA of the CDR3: TGTGCCAGCAGCACCTCAGGCGGGAGCTACGAGCAGTACTTC.

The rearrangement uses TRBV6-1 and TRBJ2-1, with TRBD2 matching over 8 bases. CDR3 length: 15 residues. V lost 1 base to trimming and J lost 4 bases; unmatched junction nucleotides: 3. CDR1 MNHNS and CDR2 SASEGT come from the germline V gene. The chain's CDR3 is CASSEEPSGYNEQFF. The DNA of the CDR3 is TGTGCCAGCAGTGAAGAGCCTAGCGGGTACAATGAGCAGTTCTTC.

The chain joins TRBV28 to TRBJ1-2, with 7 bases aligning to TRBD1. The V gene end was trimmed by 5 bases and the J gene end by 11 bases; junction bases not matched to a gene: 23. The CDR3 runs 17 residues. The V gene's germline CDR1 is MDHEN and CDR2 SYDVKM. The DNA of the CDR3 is TGTGCCAGCAGTACCAGGGGGGCCGCGGGATCAAACGGGGCGTACACCTTC. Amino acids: CASSTRGAAGSNGAYTF.

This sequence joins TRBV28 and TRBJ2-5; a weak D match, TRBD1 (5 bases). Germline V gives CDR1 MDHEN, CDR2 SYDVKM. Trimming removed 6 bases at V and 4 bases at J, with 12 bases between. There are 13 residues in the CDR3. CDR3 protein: CASSLGHVETQYF. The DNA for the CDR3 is TGTGCCAGCAGCCTCGGACATGTAGAGACCCAGTACTTC.

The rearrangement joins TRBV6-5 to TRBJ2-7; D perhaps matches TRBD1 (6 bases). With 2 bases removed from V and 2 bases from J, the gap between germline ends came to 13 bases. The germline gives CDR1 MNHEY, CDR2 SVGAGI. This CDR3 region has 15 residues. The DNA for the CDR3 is TGTGCCAGCAGTTACACGACAGGCGCGCCCTACGAGCAGTACTTC. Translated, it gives CASSYTTGAPYEQYF.

The CDR3 loop reads CASSVGQSLTRSTDTQYF. The DNA of the CDR3 is TGTGCCAGCAGCGTGGGACAGTCCCTCACCCGTAGCACAGATACGCAGTATTTT. J is TRBJ2-3 and V is TRBV9, with 7 bases aligning to TRBD1. The germline V gene has CDR1 SGDLS and CDR2 YYNGEE. The V segment lost 2 bases and the J segment 0 bases; nucleotides outside the gene matches: 12. The CDR3 runs 18 residues.

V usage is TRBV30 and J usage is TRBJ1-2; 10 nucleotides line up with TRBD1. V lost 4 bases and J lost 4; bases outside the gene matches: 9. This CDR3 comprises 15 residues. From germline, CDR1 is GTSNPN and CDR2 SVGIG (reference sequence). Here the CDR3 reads CAWNFPTGGVYGYTF. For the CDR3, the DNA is TGTGCCTGGAATTTCCCGACAGGGGGCGTCTATGGCTACACCTTC.